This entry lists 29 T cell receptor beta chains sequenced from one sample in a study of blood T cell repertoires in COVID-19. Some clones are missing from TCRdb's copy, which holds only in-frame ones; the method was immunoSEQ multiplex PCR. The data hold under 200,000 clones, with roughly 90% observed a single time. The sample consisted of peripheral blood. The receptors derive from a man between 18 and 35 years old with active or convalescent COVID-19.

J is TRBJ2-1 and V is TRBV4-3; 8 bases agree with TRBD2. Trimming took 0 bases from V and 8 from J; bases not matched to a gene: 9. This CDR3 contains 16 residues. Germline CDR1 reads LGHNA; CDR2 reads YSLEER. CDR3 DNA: TGCGCCAGCAGCCAAGACTCACTAGCGGAGGGGGATGAGCAGTTCTTC. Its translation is CASSQDSLAEGDEQFF.

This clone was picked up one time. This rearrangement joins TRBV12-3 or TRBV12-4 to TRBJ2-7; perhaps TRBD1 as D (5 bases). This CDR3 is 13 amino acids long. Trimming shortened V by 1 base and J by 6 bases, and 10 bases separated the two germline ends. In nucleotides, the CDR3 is TGTGCCAGCAGTTTAGTCCAGGGAAGCGAGCAGTACTTC. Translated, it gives CASSLVQGSEQYF.

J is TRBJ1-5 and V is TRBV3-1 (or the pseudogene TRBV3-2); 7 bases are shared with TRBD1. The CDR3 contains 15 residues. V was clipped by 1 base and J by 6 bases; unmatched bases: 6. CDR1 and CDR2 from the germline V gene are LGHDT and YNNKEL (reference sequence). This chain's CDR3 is CASSQGSGGGQPQHF. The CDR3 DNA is TGTGCCAGCAGCCAAGGATCAGGGGGTGGTCAGCCCCAGCATTTT.

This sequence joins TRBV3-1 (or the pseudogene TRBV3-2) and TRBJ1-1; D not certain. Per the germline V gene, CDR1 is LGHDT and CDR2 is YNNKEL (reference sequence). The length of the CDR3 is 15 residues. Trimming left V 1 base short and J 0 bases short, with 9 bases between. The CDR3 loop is CASSQATNMNTEAFF. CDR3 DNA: TGTGCCAGCAGCCAAGCCACCAACATGAACACTGAAGCTTTCTTT.

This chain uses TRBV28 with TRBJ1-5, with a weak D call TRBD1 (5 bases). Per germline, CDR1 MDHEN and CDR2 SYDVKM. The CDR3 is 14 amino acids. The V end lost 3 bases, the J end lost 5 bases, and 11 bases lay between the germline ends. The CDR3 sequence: CASSFGGGDQPQHF. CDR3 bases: TGTGCCAGCAGTTTCGGGGGAGGGGATCAGCCCCAGCATTTT.

CDR3 DNA sequence: TGTGCCAGCACCACCCTTAGCGGGGTTTCCTACAATGAGCAGTTCTTC. Its protein is CASTTLSGVSYNEQFF. The chain couples TRBV7-9 to TRBJ2-1; TRBD2 matches at 8 bases. V was pared by 7 bases and J by 1 base, with 9 bases of the junction left unmatched. The germline V gene has CDR1 SEHNR and CDR2 FQNEAQ (reference sequence). The CDR3 spans 16 residues.

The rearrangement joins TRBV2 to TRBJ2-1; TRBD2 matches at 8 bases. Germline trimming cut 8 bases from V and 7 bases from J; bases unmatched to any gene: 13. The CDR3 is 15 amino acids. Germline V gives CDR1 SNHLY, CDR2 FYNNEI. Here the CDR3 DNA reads TGTGCCAGCTCAAACCCAGGGGCTAGCGGGAATGAGCAGTTCTTC. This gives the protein CASSNPGASGNEQFF.

CDR3 nucleotides: TGTGCCAGCAGTCGCGACGGCGGCAGTGAAAAACTGTTTTTT. It specifies CASSRDGGSEKLFF. This chain links TRBV3-1 (or the pseudogene TRBV3-2) with TRBJ1-4, with D uncertain. The CDR3 totals 14 residues. V shed 6 bases and J shed 7 bases, with 15 bases lying between them. The germline V gene encodes CDR1 LGHDT and CDR2 YNNKEL (reference sequence).

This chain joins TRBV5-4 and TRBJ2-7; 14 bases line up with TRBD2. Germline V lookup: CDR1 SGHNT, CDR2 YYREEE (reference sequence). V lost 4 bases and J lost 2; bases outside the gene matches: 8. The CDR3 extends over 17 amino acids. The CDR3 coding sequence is TGTGCCAGCAGCCCGACCGGGACTAGCGGGGGTCCCTACGAGCAGTACTTC. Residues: CASSPTGTSGGPYEQYF.

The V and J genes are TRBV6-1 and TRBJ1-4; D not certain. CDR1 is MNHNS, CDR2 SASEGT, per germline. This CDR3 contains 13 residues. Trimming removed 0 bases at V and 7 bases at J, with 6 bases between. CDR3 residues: CASSEAPSEKLFF. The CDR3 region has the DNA TGTGCCAGCAGTGAAGCACCGAGTGAAAAACTGTTTTTT.

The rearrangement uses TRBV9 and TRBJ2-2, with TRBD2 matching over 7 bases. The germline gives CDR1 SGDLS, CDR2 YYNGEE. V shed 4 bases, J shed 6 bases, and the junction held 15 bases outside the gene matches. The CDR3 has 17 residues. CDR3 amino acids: CASSPRRAGEAAGELFF. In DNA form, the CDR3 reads TGTGCCAGCAGCCCCCGAAGGGCGGGAGAGGCCGCCGGGGAGCTGTTTTTT.

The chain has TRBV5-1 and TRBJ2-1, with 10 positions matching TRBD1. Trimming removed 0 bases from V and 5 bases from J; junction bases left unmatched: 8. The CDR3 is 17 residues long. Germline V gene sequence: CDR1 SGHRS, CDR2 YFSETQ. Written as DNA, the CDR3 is TGCGCCAGCAGCTTGGGAGCCGGGACAGGGGCGGACAATGAGCAGTTCTTC. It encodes CASSLGAGTGADNEQFF.

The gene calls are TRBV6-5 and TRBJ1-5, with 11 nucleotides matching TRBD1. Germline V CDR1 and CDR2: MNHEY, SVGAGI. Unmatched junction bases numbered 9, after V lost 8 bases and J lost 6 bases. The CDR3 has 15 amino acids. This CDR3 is CASRDRGYEGQPQHF. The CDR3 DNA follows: TGTGCCAGCCGGGACAGGGGGTATGAAGGTCAGCCCCAGCATTTT.

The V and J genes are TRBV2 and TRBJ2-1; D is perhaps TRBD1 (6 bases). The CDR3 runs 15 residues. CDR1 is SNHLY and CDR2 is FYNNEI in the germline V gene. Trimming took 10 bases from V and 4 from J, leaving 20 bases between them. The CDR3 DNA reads TGTGCCACCCACCCAGGGGTCTCCTTGTACAATGAGCAGTTCTTC. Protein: CATHPGVSLYNEQFF.

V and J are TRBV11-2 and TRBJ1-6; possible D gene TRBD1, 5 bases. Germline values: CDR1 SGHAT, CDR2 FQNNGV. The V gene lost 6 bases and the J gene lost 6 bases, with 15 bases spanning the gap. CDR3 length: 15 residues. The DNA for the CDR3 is TGTGCCAGCAGGCGGGGACTGTTCCTTAATTCACCCCTCCACTTT. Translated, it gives CASRRGLFLNSPLHF.

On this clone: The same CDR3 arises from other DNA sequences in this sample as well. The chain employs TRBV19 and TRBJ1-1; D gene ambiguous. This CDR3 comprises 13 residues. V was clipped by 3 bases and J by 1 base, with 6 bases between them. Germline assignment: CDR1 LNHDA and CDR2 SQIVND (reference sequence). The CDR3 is CASSITGNTEAFF. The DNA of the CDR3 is TGTGCCAGTAGTATTACCGGGAACACTGAAGCTTTCTTT.

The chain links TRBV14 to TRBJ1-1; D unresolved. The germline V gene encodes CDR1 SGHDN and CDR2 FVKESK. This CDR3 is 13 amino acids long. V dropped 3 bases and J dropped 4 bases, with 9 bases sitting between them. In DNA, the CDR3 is TGTGCCAGCAGCCATTCTTGGAGCACTGAAGCTTTCTTT. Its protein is CASSHSWSTEAFF.

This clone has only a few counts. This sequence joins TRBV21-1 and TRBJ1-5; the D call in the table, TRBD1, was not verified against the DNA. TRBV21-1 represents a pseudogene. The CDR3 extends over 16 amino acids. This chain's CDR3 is CASSPGGGYSNQPQHF. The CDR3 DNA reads TGTGCCAGCAGCCCTGGGGGCGGTTATAGCAATCAGCCCCAGCATTTT.

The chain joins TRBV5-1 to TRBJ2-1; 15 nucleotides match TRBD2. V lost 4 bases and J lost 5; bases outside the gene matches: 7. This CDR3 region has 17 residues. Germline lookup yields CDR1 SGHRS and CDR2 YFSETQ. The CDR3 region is CASSAGLAGGTDNEQFF. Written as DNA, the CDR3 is TGCGCCAGCAGCGCCGGACTAGCGGGAGGGACCGACAATGAGCAGTTCTTC.

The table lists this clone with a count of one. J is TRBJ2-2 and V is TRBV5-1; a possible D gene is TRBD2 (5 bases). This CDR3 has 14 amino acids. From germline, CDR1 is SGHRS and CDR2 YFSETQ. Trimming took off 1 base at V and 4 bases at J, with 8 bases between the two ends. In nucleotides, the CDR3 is TGCGCCAGCAGCTTGAGCGCGGGCACCGGGGAGCTGTTTTTT. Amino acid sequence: CASSLSAGTGELFF. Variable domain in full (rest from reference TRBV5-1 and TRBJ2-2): KAGVTQTPRYLIKTRGQQVTLSCSPISGHRSVSWYQQTPGQGLQFLFEYFSETQRNKGNFPGRFSGRQFSNSRSEMNVSTLELGDSALYLCASSLSAGTGELFFGEGSRLTVL.

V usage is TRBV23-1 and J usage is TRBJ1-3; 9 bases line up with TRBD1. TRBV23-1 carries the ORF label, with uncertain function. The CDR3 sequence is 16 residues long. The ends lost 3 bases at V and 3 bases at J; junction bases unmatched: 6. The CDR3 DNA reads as TGCGCCAGCAGTCACCCGACAGGGGGGAATGGAAACACCATATATTTT. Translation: CASSHPTGGNGNTIYF.

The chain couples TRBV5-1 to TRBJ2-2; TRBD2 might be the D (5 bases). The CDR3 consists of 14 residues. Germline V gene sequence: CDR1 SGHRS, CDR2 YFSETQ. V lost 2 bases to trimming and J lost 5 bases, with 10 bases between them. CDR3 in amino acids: CASSLTTGTGELFF. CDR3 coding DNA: TGCGCCAGCAGCTTAACTACGGGGACCGGGGAGCTGTTTTTT.

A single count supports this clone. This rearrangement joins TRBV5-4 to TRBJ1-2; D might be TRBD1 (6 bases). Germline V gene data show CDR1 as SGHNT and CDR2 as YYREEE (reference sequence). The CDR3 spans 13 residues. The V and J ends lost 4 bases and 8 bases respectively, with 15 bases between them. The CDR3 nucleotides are TGTGCCAGCAGCCTCCCCGGGGGGCAAGGCTACACCTTC. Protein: CASSLPGGQGYTF.

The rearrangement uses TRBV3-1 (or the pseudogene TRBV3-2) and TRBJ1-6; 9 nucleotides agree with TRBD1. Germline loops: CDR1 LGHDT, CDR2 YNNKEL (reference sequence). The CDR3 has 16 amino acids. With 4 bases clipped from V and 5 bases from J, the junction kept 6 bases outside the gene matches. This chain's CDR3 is CASSPGTGNNNSPLHF. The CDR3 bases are TGTGCCAGCAGCCCTGGGACAGGGAATAATAATTCACCCCTCCACTTT.

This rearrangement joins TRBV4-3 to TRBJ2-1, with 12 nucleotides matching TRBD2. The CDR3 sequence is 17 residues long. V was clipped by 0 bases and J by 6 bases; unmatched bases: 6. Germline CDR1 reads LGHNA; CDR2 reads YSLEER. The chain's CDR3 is CASSQDWTSGVSNEQFF. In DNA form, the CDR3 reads TGCGCCAGCAGCCAAGATTGGACTAGCGGGGTCTCCAATGAGCAGTTCTTC.

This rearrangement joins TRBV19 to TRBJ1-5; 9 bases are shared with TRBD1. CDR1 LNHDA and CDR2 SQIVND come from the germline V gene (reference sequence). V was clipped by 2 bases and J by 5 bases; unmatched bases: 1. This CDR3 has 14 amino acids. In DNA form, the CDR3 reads TGTGCCAGTAGTATAACAGGGGGCCATCAGCCCCAGCATTTT. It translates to CASSITGGHQPQHF.

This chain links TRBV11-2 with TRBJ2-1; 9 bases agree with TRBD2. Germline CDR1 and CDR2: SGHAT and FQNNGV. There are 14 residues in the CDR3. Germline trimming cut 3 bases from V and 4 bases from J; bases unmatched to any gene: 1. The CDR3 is CASSFAGGYNEQFF. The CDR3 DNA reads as TGTGCCAGCAGCTTCGCGGGAGGGTACAATGAGCAGTTCTTC.

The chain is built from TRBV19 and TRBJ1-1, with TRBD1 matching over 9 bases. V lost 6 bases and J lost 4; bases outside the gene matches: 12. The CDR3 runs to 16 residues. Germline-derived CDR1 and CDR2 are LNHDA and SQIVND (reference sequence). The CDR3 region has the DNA TGTGCCAGTAGGACTACCCACACAGGGGGCGGCACTGAAGCTTTCTTT. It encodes CASRTTHTGGGTEAFF.

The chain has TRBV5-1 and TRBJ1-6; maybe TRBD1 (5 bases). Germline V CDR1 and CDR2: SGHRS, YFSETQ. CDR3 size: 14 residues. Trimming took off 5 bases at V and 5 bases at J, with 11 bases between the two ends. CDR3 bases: TGCGCCAGCAGTCGCGGGGGGGATAATTCACCCCTCCACTTT. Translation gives CASSRGGDNSPLHF. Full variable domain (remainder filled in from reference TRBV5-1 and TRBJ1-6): KAGVTQTPRYLIKTRGQQVTLSCSPISGHRSVSWYQQTPGQGLQFLFEYFSETQRNKGNFPGRFSGRQFSNSRSEMNVSTLELGDSALYLCASSRGGDNSPLHFGNGTRLTVT.